The 20 T cell receptor beta chains presented below share a single source sample, sequenced in a study of blood T cells in healthy people across ages. Using a J-beta primer mix together with a sample-barcoded 5' primer, a second PCR was run for roughly 6 to 12 cycles. A single record per CDR3 protein comes from TCRdb applying MiXCR to the 5' RACE reads. The repertoire has 1.5 million or so distinct CDR3 sequences, 42% of them found once; the top ten carry 7.9%. The sequenced material came from blood. The receptors shown here come from a woman aged 18-29 years in good health.

This chain connects TRBV5-6 to TRBJ1-1, with 12 bases fitting TRBD1. Per the germline V gene, CDR1 is SGHDT and CDR2 is YYEEEE. The CDR3 is 16 amino acids. V lost 0 bases to trimming and J lost 2 bases; unmatched junction nucleotides: 2. CDR3 region: CASSLGDRGPNTEAFF. The CDR3 DNA reads as TGTGCCAGCAGCTTGGGGGACAGGGGGCCCAACACTGAAGCTTTCTTT.

This chain links TRBV10-3 with TRBJ1-5; tentative D call: TRBD1 (5 bases). Looked up from germline, CDR1 is ENHRY and CDR2 is SYGVKD. V gave up 10 bases and J gave up 4 bases, with 14 bases separating them. The CDR3 contains 13 residues. CDR3 sequence: CATRADENQPQHF. CDR3 DNA sequence: TGTGCCACCAGGGCCGACGAGAATCAGCCCCAGCATTTT.

This chain joins TRBV6-1 and TRBJ2-5; TRBD2 agrees at 12 bases. The J call may be incorrect, as the DNA end agrees better with TRBJ2-7. Germline values: CDR1 MNHNS, CDR2 SASEGT. This CDR3 is built from 15 residues. The CDR3 region has the DNA TGTGCCAGCAGCGGGACTAGCGGGTGGGGCTACGAGCAGTACTTC. This codes for CASSGTSGWGYEQYF.

CDR3 loop: CAISGPGQGFDEQYF. For the CDR3, the DNA is TGTGCCATCAGTGGTCCGGGACAGGGGTTCGATGAGCAGTACTTC. The genes are TRBV10-3 and TRBJ2-5; 10 bases fit TRBD1. CDR3 length: 15 residues. Trimming took 4 bases from V and 11 from J; bases not matched to a gene: 13. Germline V gene data show CDR1 as ENHRY and CDR2 as SYGVKD.

V and J are TRBV7-9 and TRBJ1-1, with no clear D. Germline-derived CDR1 and CDR2 are SEHNR and FQNEAQ (reference sequence). V was shortened by 6 bases and J by 7 bases, with 9 bases between the two germline ends. This CDR3 comprises 11 residues. The DNA of the CDR3 is TGTGCCAGCAGAGTTGATAATGAAGCTTTCTTT. Translation gives CASRVDNEAFF.

The chain is built from TRBV3-1 and TRBJ1-6; D is unclear. Per germline, CDR1 LGHDT and CDR2 YNNKEL (reference sequence). This CDR3 spans 15 amino acids. V gave up 1 base and J gave up 7 bases, with 11 bases separating them. In nucleotides, the CDR3 is TGTGCCAGCAGCCAAGGATGGCAGAGGAATTCACCCCTCCACTTT. Encoded protein: CASSQGWQRNSPLHF.

V is TRBV14 and J is TRBJ1-1; tentative D call: TRBD1 (5 bases). The CDR3 has 18 amino acids. V shed 0 bases and J shed 0 bases, with 17 bases lying between them. Looked up from germline, CDR1 is SGHDN and CDR2 is FVKESK. The CDR3 sequence is CASSQDSSAGRMNTEAFF. The CDR3 bases are TGTGCCAGCAGCCAAGATTCCTCGGCAGGGCGAATGAACACTGAAGCTTTCTTT.

The V call is TRBV25-1, the J call TRBJ2-3, with D perhaps matching TRBD2 (7 bases). V was clipped by 6 bases and J by 7 bases, with 23 bases between them. The CDR3 covers 16 residues. From germline, CDR1 is MGHDK and CDR2 SYGVNS. CDR3 protein: CASSGFDGGPSNTQYF. The CDR3 region has the DNA TGTGCCAGCAGCGGGTTTGACGGGGGGCCCTCGAATACGCAGTATTTT.

The chain combines TRBV6-2 or TRBV6-3 with TRBJ2-3, with 7 bases aligning to TRBD2. This CDR3 has 15 residues. V shed 5 bases, J shed 2 bases, and the junction held 7 bases outside the gene matches. The germline V gene has CDR1 MNHEY and CDR2 SVGEGT. The CDR3: CASSRGVTPTDTQYF. CDR3 in DNA: TGTGCCAGCAGTCGGGGGGTAACCCCCACAGATACGCAGTATTTT.

J is TRBJ2-5 and V is TRBV9, with 12 bases fitting TRBD2. This CDR3 spans 19 amino acids. CDR1 and CDR2 (germline): SGDLS, YYNGEE. With 0 bases clipped from V and 2 bases from J, the junction kept 11 bases outside the gene matches. The CDR3, as DNA: TGTGCCAGCAGCGTAGCACTAGCGGGAGGATCCCGTCTTCAAGAGACCCAGTACTTC. Its protein product is CASSVALAGGSRLQETQYF.

V and J are TRBV7-9 and TRBJ1-2, with D possibly being TRBD1 (6 bases). V was clipped by 4 bases and J by 0 bases, with 12 bases between them. The CDR3 extends over 15 amino acids. Germline V CDR1 and CDR2: SEHNR, FQNEAQ (reference sequence). CDR3 loop: CASSSAGEANYGYTF. The CDR3 region has the DNA TGTGCCAGCAGCTCGGCAGGGGAAGCTAACTATGGCTACACCTTC.

This clonotype turned up a few times. The rearrangement uses TRBV7-8 and TRBJ1-5, with a possible D match to TRBD1 (5 bases). CDR1 and CDR2 from the germline V gene are SGHVS and FQNEAQ. Trimming stripped 5 bases from V and 0 bases from J, with 8 bases between. The CDR3 sequence is 14 residues long. The chain's CDR3 is CASSRDGSNQPQHF. CDR3 sequence (DNA): TGTGCCAGCAGCCGGGACGGTAGCAATCAGCCCCAGCATTTT.

This chain links TRBV20-1 with TRBJ2-3, with TRBD1 matching over 12 bases. The J segment lost 4 bases and the V segment lost 3 bases, leaving 14 bases of the junction unmatched. This CDR3 region has 18 residues. Germline V lookup: CDR1 DFQATT, CDR2 SNEGSKA (reference sequence). This CDR3 is CSASIGTGGAGGADTQYF. In nucleotides, the CDR3 is TGCAGTGCTAGTATCGGGACAGGGGGCGCAGGGGGAGCAGATACGCAGTATTTT.

CDR3 DNA: TGTGCCAGCAGCCTTATGCCTTTCGTAGGAAGCACAGATACGCAGTATTTT. Translated: CASSLMPFVGSTDTQYF. This chain uses TRBV28 with TRBJ2-3; D gene ambiguous. The CDR3 is 17 residues long. Germline loops: CDR1 MDHEN, CDR2 SYDVKM. V lost 6 bases and J 0 bases, leaving 19 bases between the germline ends.

The chain has TRBV5-1 and TRBJ2-5; D unresolved. V was shortened by 4 bases and J by 11 bases, with 24 bases between the two germline ends. The CDR3 length is 15 residues. Germline CDR1 is SGHRS and CDR2 is YFSETQ. CDR3 nucleotides: TGCGCCAGCAGCCGGAGTCACCCAACTAACAATGAGCAGTACTTC. As protein: CASSRSHPTNNEQYF.

The chain is built from TRBV7-8 and TRBJ2-5; 9 bases are shared with TRBD2. The V segment lost 5 bases and the J segment 3 bases; nucleotides outside the gene matches: 16. Per germline, CDR1 SGHVS and CDR2 FQNEAQ. The CDR3 loop spans 18 amino acids. CDR3 in amino acids: CASSIGLASFFRKETQYF. The DNA for the CDR3 is TGTGCCAGCAGCATCGGACTAGCGTCTTTCTTCAGGAAAGAGACCCAGTACTTC.

This chain links TRBV10-1 with TRBJ2-7; either TRBD1 or TRBD2 may supply D (5 bases each). Germline assignment: CDR1 WNHNN and CDR2 SYGVQD (reference sequence). There are 14 residues in the CDR3. V was shortened by 3 bases and J by 3 bases, with 12 bases between the two germline ends. CDR3 nucleotides: TGCGCCAGCAGTGACTCCCGGGACGGCTACGAGCAGTACTTC. As protein: CASSDSRDGYEQYF.

This clonotype was found a few times. V and J are TRBV2 and TRBJ2-7; the D gene is possibly TRBD2 (5 bases). The CDR3 covers 13 residues. Germline V gives CDR1 SNHLY, CDR2 FYNNEI. V was trimmed by 4 bases and J by 3 bases, leaving 10 bases between them. The DNA for the CDR3 is TGTGCCAGCAGTGTTTCGGGGAGCTACGAGCAGTACTTC. Translated: CASSVSGSYEQYF.

The table lists this clonotype with a few counts. The chain uses TRBV7-2 and TRBJ1-1; 10 positions agree with TRBD1. Germline lookup yields CDR1 SGHTA and CDR2 FQGNSA. The V and J ends lost 5 bases and 3 bases, in that order; junction bases with no gene match: 6. The CDR3 runs to 15 residues. The CDR3 DNA follows: TGTGCCAGCAGCCGCGACAGGGGGCGCTACACTGAAGCTTTCTTT. Its translation is CASSRDRGRYTEAFF.

The chain is built from TRBV12-3 or TRBV12-4 and TRBJ2-1; D is possibly TRBD1 (6 bases). The V gene lost 9 bases and the J gene lost 9 bases, with 21 bases spanning the gap. CDR3 length: 14 residues. This chain's CDR3 is CASSTTRGRGEQFF. CDR3 DNA sequence: TGTGCCAGTAGTACGACCAGGGGACGGGGTGAGCAGTTCTTC.